This T cell receptor (beta chain) appears in the sequencing data of a study of coeliac disease. Study details: The study queried TRBV7-2 bias without high-resolution HLA data.

The length of the CDR3 is 17 residues. CDR1 is SNHLY and CDR2 is FYNNEI in the germline V gene. V lost 9 bases and J lost 1; bases outside the gene matches: 15. General study results and limits: Unbiased detection of gliadin-specific T cells was judged not feasible with this approach. Only 1 of 6 controls, but 9 of 18 coeliac samples, showed published gliadin-specific TRB sequences. Most TRB amino acid sequences occurred in only one sample.

The assay was immunoSEQ multiplex PCR, and TCRdb's table has in-frame clones only and misses some. The sample shows some 1,700 clones, approximately 70% of them seen only once. Notes on this clone: Its target is not known.

The rearrangement links TRBV2 to TRBJ2-3; 8 bases are shared with TRBD2. This sequence was found in a human donor without celiac disease. Sequencing input: lymphocytes from the gut lamina propria. The CDR3 coding sequence is TGTGCCAGTGGACCCGGGGGGGGGCAGCGACGCACAGATACGCAGTATTTT. Translated, it gives CASGPGGGQRRTDTQYF.